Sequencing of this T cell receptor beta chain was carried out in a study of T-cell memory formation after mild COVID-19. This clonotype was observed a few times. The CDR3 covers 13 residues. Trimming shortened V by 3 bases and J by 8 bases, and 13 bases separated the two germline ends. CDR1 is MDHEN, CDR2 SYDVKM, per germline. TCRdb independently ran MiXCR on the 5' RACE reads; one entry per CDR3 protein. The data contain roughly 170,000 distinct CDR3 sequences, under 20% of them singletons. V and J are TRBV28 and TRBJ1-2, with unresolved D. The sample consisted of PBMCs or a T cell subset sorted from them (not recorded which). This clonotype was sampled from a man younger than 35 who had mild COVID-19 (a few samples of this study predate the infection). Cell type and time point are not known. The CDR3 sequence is CASSLPQRRGYTF. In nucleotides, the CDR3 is TGTGCCAGCAGTTTGCCCCAGCGTAGAGGCTACACCTTC.